This T cell receptor beta chain derives from a study of OX40 agonist ivuxolimab in advanced cancers. Assay used: immunoSEQ multiplex PCR; TCRdb lists only in-frame clones, some missing. The sample has over 55,000 clones, about 88% seen once. This CDR3 comprises 13 residues. Germline V gene sequence: CDR1 SGHTS, CDR2 YDEGEE. V dropped 2 bases and J dropped 6 bases, with 9 bases sitting between them. This sample comprised CD4+ or CD8+ T cells sorted from blood, obtained in a trial of the OX40 agonist ivuxolimab. V gene TRBV5-8 combines with J gene TRBJ1-5; D unresolved. The sequence derives from an adult with an advanced solid tumor such as melanoma, head and neck, liver or kidney cancer. The CDR3 nucleotides are TGTGCCAGCAGCTTTCCTGGGCGTCAGCCCCAGCATTTT. Amino acid sequence: CASSFPGRQPQHF. Complete variable domain (other parts from reference TRBV5-8 and TRBJ1-5): EAGVTQSPTHLIKTRGQQATLRCSPISGHTSVYWYQQALGLGLQFLLWYDEGEERNRGNFPPRFSGRQFPNYSSELNVNALELEDSALYLCASSFPGRQPQHFGDGTRLSIL.